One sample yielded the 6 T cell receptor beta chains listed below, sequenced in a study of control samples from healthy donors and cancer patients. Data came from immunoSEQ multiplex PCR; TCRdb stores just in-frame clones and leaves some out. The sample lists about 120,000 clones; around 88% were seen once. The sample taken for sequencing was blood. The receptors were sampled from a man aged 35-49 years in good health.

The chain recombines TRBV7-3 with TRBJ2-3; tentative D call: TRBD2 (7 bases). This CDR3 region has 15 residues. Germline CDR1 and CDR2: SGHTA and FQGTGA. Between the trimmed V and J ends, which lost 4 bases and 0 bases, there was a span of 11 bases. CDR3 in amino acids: CASSSRGASTDTQYF. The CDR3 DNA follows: TGTGCCAGCAGCTCCCGGGGGGCGAGCACAGATACGCAGTATTTT.

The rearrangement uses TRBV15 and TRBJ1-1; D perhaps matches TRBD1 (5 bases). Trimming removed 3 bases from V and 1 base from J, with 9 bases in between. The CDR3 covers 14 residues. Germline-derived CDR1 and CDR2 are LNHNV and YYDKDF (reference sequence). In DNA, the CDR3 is TGTGCCACCAGCAGGGATACAGGGAACACTGAAGCTTTCTTT. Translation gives CATSRDTGNTEAFF.

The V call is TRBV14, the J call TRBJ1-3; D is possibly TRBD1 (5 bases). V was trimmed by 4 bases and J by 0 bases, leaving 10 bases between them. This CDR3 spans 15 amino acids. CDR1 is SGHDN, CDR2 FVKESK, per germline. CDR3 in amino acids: CASSPGLISGNTIYF. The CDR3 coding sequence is TGTGCCAGCAGCCCGGGACTGATCTCTGGAAACACCATATATTTT.

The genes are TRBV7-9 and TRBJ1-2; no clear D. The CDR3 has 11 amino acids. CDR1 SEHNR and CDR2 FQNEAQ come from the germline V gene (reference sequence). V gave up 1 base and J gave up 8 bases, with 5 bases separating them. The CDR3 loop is CASSLGLGYTF. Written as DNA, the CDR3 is TGTGCCAGCAGCTTAGGTCTGGGCTACACCTTC.

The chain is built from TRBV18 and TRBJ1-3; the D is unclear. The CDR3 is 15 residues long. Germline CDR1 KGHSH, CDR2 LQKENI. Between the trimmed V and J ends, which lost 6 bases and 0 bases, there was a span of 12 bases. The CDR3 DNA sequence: TGTGCCAGCTCGCCCACTGAAAGCTCTGGAAACACCATATATTTT. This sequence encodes CASSPTESSGNTIYF.

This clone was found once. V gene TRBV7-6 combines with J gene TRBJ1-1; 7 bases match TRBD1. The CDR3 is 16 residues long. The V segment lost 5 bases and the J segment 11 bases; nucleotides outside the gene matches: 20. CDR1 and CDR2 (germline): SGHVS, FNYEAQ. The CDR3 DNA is TGTGCCAGCAGCCCCCTAGGAGGGAGCAGATCGACAGGGGCTTTCTTT. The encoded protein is CASSPLGGSRSTGAFF.